This T cell receptor beta chain was retrieved from a study of early T cells in non-severe SARS-CoV-2 infection. On the study more broadly: Whole-blood bulk RNA, unsorted, was sequenced, and chains were unpaired. Study outcomes and limitations: Private and CD4 specificities were missed by VDJdb matching, which favored anti-spike CD8 responses.

The table lists this clonotype with a few counts. Its specificity is not known. This CDR3 region has 13 residues. V shed 6 bases and J 5 bases; nucleotides not matched to a gene: 6. CDR1 and CDR2 (germline): MNHEY, SVGAGI. Unique molecular identifiers tagged individual cDNA molecules. Via MiXCR, TCRdb re-called the 5' RACE reads, giving one row per CDR3 protein. The data hold 30,000 to 40,000 distinct CDR3 sequences, with 5.4% observed a single time. The sequence was obtained from an adult who was a healthcare worker with PCR-confirmed SARS-CoV-2 infection or an uninfected control (not recorded which). The sample was whole blood, taken at baseline. The chain couples TRBV6-5 to TRBJ1-2, with 7 bases that match TRBD1. This chain's CDR3 is CASRPTGTYGYTF. DNA of the CDR3: TGTGCCAGCAGACCGACAGGGACTTATGGCTACACCTTC.